The TCR beta chain described here comes from a study of PD-1 blockade in classical Hodgkin lymphoma. Study results and limitations: Sources of repertoire differences remain undefined, possibly disease activity or prior therapy. Relative to healthy donors, newly diagnosed patients reportedly had lower baseline TCR diversity, which was reported as lower still in relapsed/refractory patients.

Concerning this clone itself: As yet, its antigen is unknown.

Method: immunoSEQ multiplex PCR; TCRdb's copy keeps in-frame clones and lacks some. The profile shows some 35,000 clones, about 89% of them singletons. Noted time point: newly diagnosed, previously untreated cHL patient sample. Purified CD4+ T cells were obtained from thawed PBMCs through magnetic negative selection. Acting as the comparison were PBMCs from newly diagnosed, untreated classical Hodgkin lymphoma. CDR3 length: 14 residues. Germline CDR1 and CDR2: SGHRS and YFSETQ. V lost 0 bases and J 0 bases, leaving 3 bases between the germline ends. Sequencing input: CD4+ T cells from blood. This receptor was identified in a human donor with classical Hodgkin lymphoma. This chain connects TRBV5-1 to TRBJ1-4; no definite D call. In nucleotides, the CDR3 is TGCGCCAGCAGCTTGGTAGCAACTAATGAAAAACTGTTTTTT. Translation: CASSLVATNEKLFF. Variable domain in full (rest from reference TRBV5-1 and TRBJ1-4): KAGVTQTPRYLIKTRGQQVTLSCSPISGHRSVSWYQQTPGQGLQFLFEYFSETQRNKGNFPGRFSGRQFSNSRSEMNVSTLELGDSALYLCASSLVATNEKLFFGSGTQLSVL.